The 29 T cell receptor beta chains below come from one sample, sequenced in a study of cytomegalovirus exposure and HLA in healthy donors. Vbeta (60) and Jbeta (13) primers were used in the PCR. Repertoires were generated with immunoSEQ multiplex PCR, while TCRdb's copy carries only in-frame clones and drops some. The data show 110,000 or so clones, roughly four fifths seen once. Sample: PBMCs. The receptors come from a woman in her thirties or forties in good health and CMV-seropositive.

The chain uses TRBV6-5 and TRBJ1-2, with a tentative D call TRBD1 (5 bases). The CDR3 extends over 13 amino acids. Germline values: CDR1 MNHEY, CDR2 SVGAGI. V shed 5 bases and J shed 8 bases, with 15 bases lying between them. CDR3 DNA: TGTGCCAGCAGTGGGGGGACTTCCGACGGCTACACCTTC. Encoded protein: CASSGGTSDGYTF.

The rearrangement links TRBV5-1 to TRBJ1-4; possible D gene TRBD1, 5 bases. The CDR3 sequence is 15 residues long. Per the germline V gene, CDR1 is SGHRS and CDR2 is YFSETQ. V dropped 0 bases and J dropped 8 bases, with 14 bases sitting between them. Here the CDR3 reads CASSLAQGGLEKLFF. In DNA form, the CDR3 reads TGCGCCAGCAGCTTGGCGCAGGGCGGTTTGGAAAAACTGTTTTTT.

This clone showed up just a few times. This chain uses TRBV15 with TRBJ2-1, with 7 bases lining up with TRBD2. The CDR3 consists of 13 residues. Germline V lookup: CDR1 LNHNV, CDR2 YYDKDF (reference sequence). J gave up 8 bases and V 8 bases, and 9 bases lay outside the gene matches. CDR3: CATGTTFLDEQFF. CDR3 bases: TGTGCCACCGGGACTACTTTTCTGGATGAGCAGTTCTTC.

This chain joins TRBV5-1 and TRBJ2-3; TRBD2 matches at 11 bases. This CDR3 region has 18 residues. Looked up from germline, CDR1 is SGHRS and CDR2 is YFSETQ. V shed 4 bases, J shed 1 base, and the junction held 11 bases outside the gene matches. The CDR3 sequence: CASSRLAGGRGGTDTQYF. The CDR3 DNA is TGCGCCAGCAGCCGCCTAGCGGGGGGCAGAGGAGGCACAGATACGCAGTATTTT.

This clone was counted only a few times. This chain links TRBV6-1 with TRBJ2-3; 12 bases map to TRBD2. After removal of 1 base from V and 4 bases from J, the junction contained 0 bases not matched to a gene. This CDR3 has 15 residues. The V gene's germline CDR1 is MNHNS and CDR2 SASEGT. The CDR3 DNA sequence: TGTGCCAGCAGTGAAGGACTAGCGGGAGCAGATACGCAGTATTTT. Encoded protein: CASSEGLAGADTQYF.

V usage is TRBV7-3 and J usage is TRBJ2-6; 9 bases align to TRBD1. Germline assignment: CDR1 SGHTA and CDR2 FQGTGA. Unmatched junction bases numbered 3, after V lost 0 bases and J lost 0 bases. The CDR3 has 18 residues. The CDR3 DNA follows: TGTGCCAGCAGCTTAACGGGACAGGGAATCTCTGGGGCCAACGTCCTGACTTTC. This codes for CASSLTGQGISGANVLTF.

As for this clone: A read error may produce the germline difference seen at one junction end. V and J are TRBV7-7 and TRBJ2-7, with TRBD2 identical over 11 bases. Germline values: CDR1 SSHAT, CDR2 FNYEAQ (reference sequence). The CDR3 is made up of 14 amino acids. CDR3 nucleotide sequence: TGTGCTAGCAGCTTAGCGGGAGGGCCCCACGAGCAGTACTTC. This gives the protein CASSLAGGPHEQYF.

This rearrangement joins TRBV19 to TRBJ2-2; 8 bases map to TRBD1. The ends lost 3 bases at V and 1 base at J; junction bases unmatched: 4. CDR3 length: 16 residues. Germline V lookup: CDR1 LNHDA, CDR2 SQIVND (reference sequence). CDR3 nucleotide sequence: TGTGCCAGTAGTATCGGCACAGGGGGGAACACCGGGGAGCTGTTTTTT. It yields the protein CASSIGTGGNTGELFF.

CDR3 in amino acids: CASSIKAGQETQYF. The CDR3 DNA follows: TGTGCCAGTAGTATAAAGGCAGGTCAAGAGACCCAGTACTTC. V and J are TRBV19 and TRBJ2-5; D uncertain. Trimming took off 2 bases at V and 2 bases at J, with 9 bases between the two ends. Germline loops: CDR1 LNHDA, CDR2 SQIVND (reference sequence). CDR3 length: 14 residues.

The CDR3 region has the DNA TGTGCTAGTGGGCCGGGACAGGGATCGTACGAGCAGTACTTC. This sequence encodes CASGPGQGSYEQYF. This chain joins TRBV12-5 and TRBJ2-7; 9 bases match TRBD1. V lost 6 bases to trimming and J lost 4 bases; unmatched junction nucleotides: 7. This CDR3 contains 14 residues. Germline V CDR1 and CDR2: LGHNT, FRNRAP.

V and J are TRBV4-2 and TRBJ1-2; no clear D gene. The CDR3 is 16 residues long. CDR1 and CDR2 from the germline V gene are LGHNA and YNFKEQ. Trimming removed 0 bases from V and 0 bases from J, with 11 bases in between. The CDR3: CASSQERAEPNYGYTF. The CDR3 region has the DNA TGTGCCAGCAGCCAAGAGAGGGCCGAACCTAACTATGGCTACACCTTC.

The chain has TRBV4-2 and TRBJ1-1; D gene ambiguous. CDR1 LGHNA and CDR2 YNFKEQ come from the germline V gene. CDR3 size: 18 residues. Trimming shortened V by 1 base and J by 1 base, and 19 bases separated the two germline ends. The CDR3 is CASSQGFTVVRGNTEAFF. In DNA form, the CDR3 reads TGTGCCAGCAGCCAAGGCTTTACGGTGGTCAGAGGGAACACTGAAGCTTTCTTT.

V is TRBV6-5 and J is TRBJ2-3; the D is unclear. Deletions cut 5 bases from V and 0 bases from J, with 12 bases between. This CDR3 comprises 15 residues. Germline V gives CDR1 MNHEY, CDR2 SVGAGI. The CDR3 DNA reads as TGTGCCAGCAGTGCTCTAGAAACTAGCACAGATACGCAGTATTTT. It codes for CASSALETSTDTQYF.

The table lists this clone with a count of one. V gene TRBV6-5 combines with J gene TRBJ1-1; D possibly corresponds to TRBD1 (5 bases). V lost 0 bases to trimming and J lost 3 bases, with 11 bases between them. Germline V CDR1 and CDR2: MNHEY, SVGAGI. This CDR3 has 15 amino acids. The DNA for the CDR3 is TGTGCCAGCAGTTACTCTGACAGTCCGCACACTGAAGCTTTCTTT. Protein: CASSYSDSPHTEAFF.

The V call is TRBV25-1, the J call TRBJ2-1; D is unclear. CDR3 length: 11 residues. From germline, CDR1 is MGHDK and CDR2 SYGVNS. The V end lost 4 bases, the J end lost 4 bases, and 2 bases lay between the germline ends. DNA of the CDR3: TGTGCCAGCAGTGCTTACAATGAGCAGTTCTTC. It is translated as CASSAYNEQFF.

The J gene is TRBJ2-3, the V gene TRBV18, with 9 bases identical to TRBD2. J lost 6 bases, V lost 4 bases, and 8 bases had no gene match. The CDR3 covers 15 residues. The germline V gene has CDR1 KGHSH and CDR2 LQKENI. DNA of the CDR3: TGTGCCAGCTCACTTGCGGGGGGGCCGGCGGATACGCAGTATTTT. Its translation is CASSLAGGPADTQYF.

CDR3 bases: TGTGCCAGCAGAAGGACAGGGTACTACGAGCAGTACTTC. As protein: CASRRTGYYEQYF. The chain couples TRBV28 to TRBJ2-7, with 8 bases fitting TRBD1. Germline V gives CDR1 MDHEN, CDR2 SYDVKM. V dropped 6 bases and J dropped 3; count of bases not matched to a gene: 4. The CDR3 consists of 13 residues.

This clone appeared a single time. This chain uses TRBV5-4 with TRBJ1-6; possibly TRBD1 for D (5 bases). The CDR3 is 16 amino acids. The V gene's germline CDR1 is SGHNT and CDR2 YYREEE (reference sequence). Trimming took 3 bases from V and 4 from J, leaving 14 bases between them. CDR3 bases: TGTGCCAGCAGCTGGGCCCACAGGTCATATAATTCACCCCTCCACTTT. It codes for CASSWAHRSYNSPLHF.

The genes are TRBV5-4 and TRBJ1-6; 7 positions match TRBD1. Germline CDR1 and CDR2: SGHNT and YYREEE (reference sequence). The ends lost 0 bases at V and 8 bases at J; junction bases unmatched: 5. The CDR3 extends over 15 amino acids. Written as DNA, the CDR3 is TGTGCCAGCAGCTTGGGACAGGGACCCGATTCACCCCTCCACTTT. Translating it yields CASSLGQGPDSPLHF.

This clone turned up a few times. As DNA, the CDR3 is TGTGCCAGCAGGTCTAGCGGCCTCTACGAGCAGTACTTC. Translated: CASRSSGLYEQYF. The chain is built from TRBV5-6 and TRBJ2-7; 7 bases map to TRBD2. CDR1 and CDR2 (germline): SGHDT, YYEEEE. The CDR3 is 13 amino acids. The J segment lost 3 bases and the V segment lost 5 bases, leaving 5 bases of the junction unmatched.

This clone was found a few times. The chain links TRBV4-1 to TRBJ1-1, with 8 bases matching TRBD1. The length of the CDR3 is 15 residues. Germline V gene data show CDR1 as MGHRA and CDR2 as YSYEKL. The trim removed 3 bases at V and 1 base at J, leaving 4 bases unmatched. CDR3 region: CASSHGQGRNTEAFF. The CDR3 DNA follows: TGCGCCAGCAGCCATGGACAGGGCAGGAACACTGAAGCTTTCTTT.

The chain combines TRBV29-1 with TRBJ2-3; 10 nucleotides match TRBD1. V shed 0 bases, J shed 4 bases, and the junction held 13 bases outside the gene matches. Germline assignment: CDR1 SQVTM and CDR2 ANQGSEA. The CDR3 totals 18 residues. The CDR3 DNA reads TGCAGCGTTGAAGAACCTAACTTGGACAGGGGGAAACCAGATACGCAGTATTTT. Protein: CSVEEPNLDRGKPDTQYF.

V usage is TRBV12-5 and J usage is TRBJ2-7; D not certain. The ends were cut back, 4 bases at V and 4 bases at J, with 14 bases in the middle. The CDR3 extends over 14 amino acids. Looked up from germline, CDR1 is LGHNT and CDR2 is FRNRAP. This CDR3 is CASGSTTHLYEQYF. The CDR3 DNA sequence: TGTGCTAGTGGTTCAACGACACATCTTTACGAGCAGTACTTC.

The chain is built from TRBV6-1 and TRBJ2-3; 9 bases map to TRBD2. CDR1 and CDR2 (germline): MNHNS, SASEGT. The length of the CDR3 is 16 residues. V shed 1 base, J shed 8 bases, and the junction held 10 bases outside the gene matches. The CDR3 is CASSEVGSGSGSTQYF. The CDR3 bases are TGTGCCAGCAGTGAAGTGGGTAGCGGGAGTGGCTCTACGCAGTATTTT.

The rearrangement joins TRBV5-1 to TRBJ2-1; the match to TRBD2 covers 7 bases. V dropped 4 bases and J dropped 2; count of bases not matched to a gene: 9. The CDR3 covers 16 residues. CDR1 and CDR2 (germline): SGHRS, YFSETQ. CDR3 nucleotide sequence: TGCGCCAGCAGCCTCATTCACCGGGGGGCCTACAATGAGCAGTTCTTC. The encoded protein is CASSLIHRGAYNEQFF.

CDR3 region: CASSLGGQGLGETQYF. CDR3 in DNA: TGTGCCAGCAGCTTAGGCGGACAGGGGTTGGGAGAGACCCAGTACTTC. The chain recombines TRBV7-7 with TRBJ2-5; 9 bases agree with TRBD1. Trimming took 1 base from V and 4 from J; bases not matched to a gene: 7. Per the germline V gene, CDR1 is SSHAT and CDR2 is FNYEAQ (reference sequence). CDR3 length: 16 amino acids.

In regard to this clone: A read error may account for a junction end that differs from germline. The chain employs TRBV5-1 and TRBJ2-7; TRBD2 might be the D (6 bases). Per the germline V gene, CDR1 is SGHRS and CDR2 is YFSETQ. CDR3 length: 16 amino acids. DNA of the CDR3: TGCGCCAGCAGCTTGGGGCATGTGGGGGGTAAGGGACCCCTCGACTTC. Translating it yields CASSLGHVGGKGPLDF.

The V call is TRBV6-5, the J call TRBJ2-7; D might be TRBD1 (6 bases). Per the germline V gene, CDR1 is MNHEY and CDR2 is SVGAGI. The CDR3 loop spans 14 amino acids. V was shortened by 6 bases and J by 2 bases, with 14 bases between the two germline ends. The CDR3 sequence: CASRQSRDTYEQYF. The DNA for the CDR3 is TGTGCCAGCAGGCAATCCCGGGACACCTACGAGCAGTACTTC.

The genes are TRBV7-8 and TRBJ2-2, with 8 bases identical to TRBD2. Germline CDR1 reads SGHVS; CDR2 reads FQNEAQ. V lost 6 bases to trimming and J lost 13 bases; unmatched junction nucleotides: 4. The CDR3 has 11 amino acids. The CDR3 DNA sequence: TGTGCCAGCAGAGAGACTAGCGCGCTGTTTTTT. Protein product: CASRETSALFF.